This entry lists 31 T cell receptor beta chains sequenced from one sample in a study of T cells expressing NK-cell markers. One entry per CDR3 protein, without DNA, is what TCRdb gives after re-calling the 5' RACE reads. The table lists about 460,000 distinct CDR3 sequences, with more than 1.4% in the top ten. Sequenced material: blood T cells: a sorted CD56 or NKG2C T cell subset, CD4+ or CD8+ T cells, or bulk PBMC T cells (not recorded which). The receptors were sampled from a woman in her 50s in good health.

The V and J genes are TRBV18 and TRBJ1-6. CDR3 length: 11 residues. Looked up from germline, CDR1 is KGHSH and CDR2 is LQKENI. The CDR3 sequence: CASSPPTPLHF.

The rearrangement joins TRBV20-1 to TRBJ2-7; lacking DNA, the TRBD2 call made by TCRdb goes unchecked. The CDR3 totals 15 residues. Germline V gene data show CDR1 as DFQATT and CDR2 as SNEGSKA (reference sequence). The CDR3 reads CSARARLAGVSEQYF.

The chain combines TRBV6-4 with TRBJ2-1. This CDR3 is 16 amino acids long. Germline CDR1 is MRHNA and CDR2 is SNTAGT. The CDR3 loop reads CASSDSFRRNYNEQFF.

The CDR3 reads CASSQDPVGADTQYF. The V and J genes are TRBV3-1 and TRBJ2-3. The germline V gene encodes CDR1 LGHDT and CDR2 YNNKEL (reference sequence). The CDR3 contains 15 residues.

The chain joins TRBV10-2 to TRBJ2-5; as DNA is missing, the TRBD2 call by TCRdb cannot be tested. The CDR3 extends over 15 amino acids. Germline V gives CDR1 WSHSY, CDR2 SAAADI. CDR3 region: CASSPTSGYQETQYF.

The chain has TRBV3-1 and TRBJ2-4; checking the TCRdb D call of TRBD1 is not possible without DNA. CDR3 length: 15 residues. Germline-derived CDR1 and CDR2 are LGHDT and YNNKEL (reference sequence). CDR3 residues: CASSDRDRAGNIQYF.

The V gene is TRBV7-8, the J gene TRBJ2-1; lacking DNA, the TRBD2 call made by TCRdb goes unchecked. Germline lookup yields CDR1 SGHVS and CDR2 FQNEAQ. CDR3 length equals 17 residues. CDR3 sequence: CASSLMSGAGVSNEQFF.

The chain carries TRBV12-3 or TRBV12-4 and TRBJ2-1; TCRdb designates TRBD2, a call that cannot be tested without DNA. The CDR3 sequence is 19 residues long. Here the CDR3 reads CASRPRLAGTPSSYNEQFF.

The chain combines TRBV7-6 with TRBJ2-1; TCRdb selects TRBD2, and the lack of DNA leaves this call unchecked. The CDR3 covers 15 residues. Germline V gene data show CDR1 as SGHVS and CDR2 as FNYEAQ. The CDR3 is CASSLGGGPRYEQFF.

The chain employs TRBV6-5 and TRBJ2-3; TCRdb returns TRBD2, unconfirmable since there is no DNA. There are 16 residues in the CDR3. Germline V lookup: CDR1 MNHEY, CDR2 SVGAGI. This chain's CDR3 is CASSPLASGSTDTQYF.

The V gene is TRBV20-1, the J gene TRBJ2-4; TCRdb picks TRBD2, but there is no DNA to check that call. The CDR3 has 14 amino acids. Germline CDR1 DFQATT, CDR2 SNEGSKA (reference sequence). The CDR3 sequence is CSAIHSGIGNIQYF.

The CDR3 sequence is CASSQVGYRAFF. This chain joins TRBV4-1 and TRBJ1-1; TCRdb's D call, TRBD1, is unchecked because there is no DNA. CDR1 MGHRA and CDR2 YSYEKL come from the germline V gene. This CDR3 contains 12 residues.

This chain joins TRBV29-1 and TRBJ1-1; TCRdb gives TRBD1 as the D gene, but with no DNA this cannot be confirmed. Germline V gene data show CDR1 as SQVTM and CDR2 as ANQGSEA. The CDR3 extends over 13 amino acids. CDR3 protein: CSAIQGSNTEAFF.

The genes are TRBV5-5 and TRBJ2-3; there is no DNA to check the TCRdb D call of TRBD2. The germline gives CDR1 SGHKS, CDR2 YYEKEE (reference sequence). The CDR3 consists of 16 residues. CDR3: CASSSGLAGGADTQYF.

The genes are TRBV3-1 and TRBJ1-3. This CDR3 region has 13 residues. Germline CDR1 is LGHDT and CDR2 is YNNKEL (reference sequence). CDR3 region: CASSHDNGNTIYF.

The J gene is TRBJ2-7, the V gene TRBV3-1; TCRdb gives TRBD2 as the D gene, but with no DNA this cannot be confirmed. The germline V gene has CDR1 LGHDT and CDR2 YNNKEL (reference sequence). The CDR3 spans 14 residues. This chain's CDR3 is CASSFGSGAYEQYF.

V usage is TRBV20-1 and J usage is TRBJ1-3. This CDR3 has 16 residues. The V gene's germline CDR1 is DFQATT and CDR2 SNEGSKA (reference sequence). CDR3 in amino acids: CSARDLLGDTGNTIYF.

The rearrangement joins TRBV7-2 to TRBJ1-6; TCRdb's D gene call, TRBD1, goes unchecked for lack of DNA. The CDR3 runs 15 residues. Germline loops: CDR1 SGHTA, CDR2 FQGNSA. Here the CDR3 reads CASSLDRAYNSPLHF. The complete variable domain, with remaining parts taken from reference TRBV7-2 and TRBJ1-6, reads GAGVSQSPSNKVTEKGKDVELRCDPISGHTALYWYRQSLGQGLEFLIYFQGNSAPDKSGLPSDRFSAERTGGSVSTLTIQRTQQEDSAVYLCASSLDRAYNSPLHFGNGTRLTVT.

The chain has TRBV12-3 or TRBV12-4 and TRBJ1-1; with no DNA, the TCRdb D assignment of TRBD1 cannot be verified. The CDR3 length is 14 residues. CDR3 region: CASRITGSHTEAFF.

The genes are TRBV20-1 and TRBJ2-5; the TCRdb D gene call, TRBD2, has no DNA to confirm it. Per germline, CDR1 DFQATT and CDR2 SNEGSKA (reference sequence). The CDR3 is made up of 15 amino acids. CDR3 amino acids: CSARAAGGLQETQYF.

The rearrangement links TRBV15 to TRBJ1-4; TCRdb gives TRBD1 as the D gene, but with no DNA this cannot be confirmed. CDR1 and CDR2 (germline): LNHNV, YYDKDF (reference sequence). This CDR3 has 14 residues. The CDR3 loop is CATSRDRATEKLFF.

The rearrangement uses TRBV12-3 or TRBV12-4 and TRBJ2-1; TCRdb gives TRBD1 as the D gene, but with no DNA this cannot be confirmed. There are 14 residues in the CDR3. The CDR3 sequence: CASSFIRGRNEQFF.

The CDR3 here is CASSYAGRTDGEQFF. The genes are TRBV7-6 and TRBJ2-1. The CDR3 is 15 amino acids. In germline, CDR1 is SGHVS, CDR2 FNYEAQ.

The V gene is TRBV3-1, the J gene TRBJ2-6. The length of the CDR3 is 17 residues. Germline CDR1 is LGHDT and CDR2 is YNNKEL (reference sequence). The CDR3 reads CASSQAVSAAGANVLTF.

The chain is built from TRBV3-1 and TRBJ1-5. Germline CDR1 reads LGHDT; CDR2 reads YNNKEL (reference sequence). The CDR3 loop spans 12 amino acids. CDR3: CASSQQSGRQHF. The full variable domain, completed using reference TRBV3-1 and TRBJ1-5, is DTAVSQTPKYLVTQMGNDKSIKCEQNLGHDTMYWYKQDSKKFLKIMFSYNNKELIINETVPNRFSPKSPDKAHLNLHINSLELGDSAVYFCASSQQSGRQHFGDGTRLSIL.

This chain joins TRBV27 and TRBJ1-1; TCRdb names TRBD1, which stays unverified in the absence of DNA. The CDR3 consists of 15 residues. The V gene's germline CDR1 is MNHEY and CDR2 SMNVEV (reference sequence). CDR3 protein: CASSLLAGAYTEAFF.

The V and J genes are TRBV5-5 and TRBJ2-2. Germline assignment: CDR1 SGHKS and CDR2 YYEKEE (reference sequence). The CDR3 spans 15 residues. The CDR3 region is CASSFFVGYTGELFF.

The chain combines TRBV11-3 with TRBJ2-2; TCRdb reports TRBD2, a call that lacks DNA to check it against. The CDR3 is 15 amino acids. CDR1 is SGHNT, CDR2 YENEEA, per germline. The CDR3 here is CASSAGLALAGELFF.

This chain connects TRBV5-1 to TRBJ1-1; the TCRdb D gene call, TRBD1, has no DNA to confirm it. This CDR3 has 13 residues. Germline V gene lookup returns CDR1 SGHRS and CDR2 YFSETQ. CDR3 region: CASTQGVGTEAFF.

The chain joins TRBV7-2 to TRBJ2-1; the TRBD1 assignment by TCRdb is unverifiable without DNA. In germline, CDR1 is SGHTA, CDR2 FQGNSA. CDR3 length equals 15 residues. CDR3: CASSLVAGWGNEQFF.

The rearrangement links TRBV12-3 or TRBV12-4 to TRBJ1-5; TCRdb lists TRBD1, though no DNA is available to test this call. The length of the CDR3 is 15 residues. CDR3 amino acids: CASSQTGSDNQPQHF.